The rows below give T cell receptor beta chains drawn from one sample of a study of neurological immune-mediated disorders. MiXCR, applied by TCRdb to the 5' RACE reads, yields one record per CDR3 protein. This sample yields 50,000 or so distinct CDR3 sequences, of which more than 3.5% are seen a single time; 6.5% to 8% belongs to the top ten. The sample comprised PBMCs. These TCRs come from a man in his sixties with multiple sclerosis. The CDR3 runs from the conserved cysteine through the conserved F or W. D genes are given only for firm matches. A row's size may be missing; if present it is once, few, many or a size class.

j_call,d_call,v_call,clone_size,cdr3_aa,cdr3_nt
TRBJ2-1,TRBD1,TRBV15,many,CATSTLKGTGNNEQFF,TGTGCCACCAGCACCCTCAAGGGGACAGGGAACAATGAGCAGTTCTTC
TRBJ2-2,-,TRBV5-1,many,CASRIRAGNTGELFF,TGCGCCAGCAGAATCAGAGCGGGGAACACCGGGGAGCTGTTTTTT
TRBJ2-6,-,TRBV20-1,many,CSASHSAGANVLTF,TGCAGTGCTAGCCACAGTGCTGGGGCCAACGTCCTGACTTTC
TRBJ2-5,-,TRBV20-1,many,CSARLDPGETQYF,TGCAGTGCTAGATTGGATCCGGGAGAGACCCAGTACTTC
TRBJ2-5,TRBD1,TRBV18,many,CASSLGTGEKETQYF,TGTGCCAGCTCACTCGGGACAGGGGAAAAAGAGACCCAGTACTTC
TRBJ2-5,TRBD2,TRBV27,many,CASSLWAGVETQYF,TGTGCCAGCAGTTTATGGGCGGGAGTAGAGACCCAGTACTTC
TRBJ2-2,-,TRBV5-1,-,CASSLAGRNTWELFF,TGCGCCAGCAGCTTGGCTGGGAGGAACACCTGGGAGCTGTTTTTT
TRBJ2-7,-,TRBV3-1,many,CASSRNSFSYEQYF,TGTGCCAGCAGCCGCAATTCATTCTCCTACGAGCAGTACTTC
TRBJ2-2,-,TRBV12-3/TRBV12-4,many,CASSLRANTGELFF,TGTGCCAGCAGTTTAAGGGCGAACACCGGGGAGCTGTTTTTT
TRBJ1-1,-,TRBV29-1,-,CSAGDYTGTEAFF,TGCAGCGCCGGGGACTATACGGGTACTGAAGCTTTCTTT
TRBJ2-3,-,TRBV20-1,-,CSASSTGASPFTDTQYF,TGCAGTGCGTCTTCGACGGGGGCTTCACCCTTCACAGATACGCAGTATTTT
TRBJ2-7,TRBD1,TRBV7-2,many,CASSDAGGDDEQYF,TGTGCCAGCAGCGACGCAGGGGGTGACGACGAGCAGTACTTC
TRBJ1-3,-,TRBV11-2,many,CASTREHSGNTIYF,TGTGCCAGCACCCGGGAGCACTCTGGAAACACCATATATTTT
TRBJ1-4,-,TRBV2,many,CASGRPNEKLFF,TGTGCCAGCGGCCGGCCGAATGAAAAACTGTTTTTT
TRBJ2-1,-,TRBV2,many,CASRLSRDNEQFF,TGTGCCAGCAGGCTATCTAGGGACAATGAGCAGTTCTTC
TRBJ1-1,-,TRBV20-1,many,CSAGAPQGPEAFF,TGCAGTGCTGGAGCGCCACAGGGACCGGAAGCTTTCTTT
TRBJ1-1,-,TRBV3-1,many,CASSQGRPGEAFF,TGTGCCAGCAGCCAAGGTCGGCCTGGGGAAGCTTTCTTT
TRBJ2-1,-,TRBV5-1,many,CASSLQGNEQFF,TGCGCCAGCAGCTTACAGGGCAATGAGCAGTTCTTC
TRBJ2-7,TRBD2,TRBV20-1,many,CSAGGTSLYEQYF,TGCAGTGCTGGCGGGACTAGCCTCTACGAGCAGTACTTC
TRBJ2-1,TRBD2,TRBV9,many,CASSGLAGVNHNEQFF,TGTGCCAGCAGCGGACTAGCGGGAGTAAACCACAATGAGCAGTTCTTC
TRBJ2-7,-,TRBV20-1,many,CSARDLAGSREQYF,TGCAGTGCTAGAGATCTCGCAGGGTCGCGCGAGCAGTACTTC
TRBJ2-1,TRBD1,TRBV20-1,many,CSGDRGESNEQFF,TGCAGTGGGGACAGGGGCGAGAGCAATGAGCAGTTCTTC
TRBJ1-2,TRBD1,TRBV20-1,many,CSARKPGAGGYGYTF,TGCAGTGCAAGAAAACCCGGGGCAGGGGGCTATGGCTACACCTTC
TRBJ2-2,-,TRBV27,many,CASSLSAGSTGELFF,TGTGCCAGCAGTTTATCAGCCGGGAGCACCGGGGAGCTGTTTTTT
TRBJ1-2,-,TRBV3-1,-,CASSPKTGGYTF,TGTGCCAGCAGCCCTAAGACAGGTGGCTACACCTTC
TRBJ2-5,TRBD2,TRBV4-2,-,CASSLGGGGYAETQYF,TGTGCCAGCAGTCTCGGGGGGGGAGGGTATGCGGAGACCCAGTACTTC
TRBJ2-1,-,TRBV6-5,many,CASSYDGNEQFF,TGTGCCAGCAGTTACGACGGGAATGAGCAGTTCTTC
TRBJ1-4,-,TRBV5-1,many,CASSSASSGSWDEKLFF,TGCGCCAGCAGCAGCGCCTCCTCGGGATCTTGGGATGAAAAACTGTTTTTT
TRBJ1-1,-,TRBV20-1,many,CSARVGAVKNTEAFF,TGCAGTGCTAGAGTCGGGGCGGTAAAGAACACTGAAGCTTTCTTT
TRBJ2-6,-,TRBV5-1,many,CASSFSFGANVLTF,TGCGCCAGCAGCTTTTCGTTTGGGGCCAACGTCCTGACTTTC
TRBJ1-3,-,TRBV20-1,many,CSARTLAGQGRENTIYF,TGCAGTGCCAGGACGTTGGCCGGGCAGGGAAGAGAAAACACCATATATTTT
TRBJ1-2,TRBD1,TRBV20-1,many,CSAQGQGARGYTF,TGCAGTGCCCAGGGACAGGGGGCGCGTGGCTACACCTTC
TRBJ1-2,-,TRBV21-1,many,CASIHTGTDYGYTF,TGTGCCAGCATCCACACGGGGACCGACTATGGCTACACCTTC
TRBJ2-1,-,TRBV29-1,-,CSARIGDNEQFF,TGCAGCGCCCGGATAGGGGACAATGAGCAGTTCTTC
TRBJ2-7,-,TRBV12-3/TRBV12-4,many,CASSRGGSLSYEQYF,TGTGCCAGCAGCCGAGGGGGGAGCCTCTCCTACGAGCAGTACTTC
TRBJ1-6,-,TRBV7-9,many,CASISLRSSYNSPLHF,TGTGCCAGCATCTCACTCAGAAGCTCCTATAATTCACCCCTCCACTTT
TRBJ1-6,-,TRBV28,many,CASSLSGAVKSLHF,TGTGCCAGCAGTTTATCGGGGGCAGTCAAATCCCTCCACTTT
TRBJ2-5,TRBD2,TRBV5-1,many,CASSLGATSAGETQYF,TGCGCCAGCAGCTTGGGGGCGACTAGCGCGGGAGAGACCCAGTACTTC
TRBJ1-2,TRBD1,TRBV5-1,many,CASSLDRGGYTF,TGCGCCAGCAGCTTGGACAGGGGAGGCTACACCTTC
TRBJ1-2,-,TRBV12-3/TRBV12-4,many,CASSFSVTVDGYTF,TGTGCCAGCAGTTTTTCAGTGACAGTCGATGGCTACACCTTC
TRBJ2-6,TRBD1,TRBV7-3,many,CASSFRQGDSGANVLTF,TGTGCCAGCAGCTTCCGACAGGGGGACTCTGGGGCCAACGTCCTGACTTTC
TRBJ1-1,TRBD1,TRBV29-1,many,CSGMTGPNTEAFF,TGCAGCGGAATGACAGGGCCAAACACTGAAGCTTTCTTT
TRBJ2-5,TRBD1,TRBV5-1,medium-sized,CASSLIGTGETQYF,TGCGCCAGCAGCTTGATCGGGACAGGGGAGACCCAGTACTTC
TRBJ2-1,-,TRBV28,many,CASSRLDEQFF,TGTGCCAGCAGCCGACTCGATGAGCAGTTCTTC
TRBJ2-5,-,TRBV3-1,many,CASSPPGRNQETQYF,TGTGCCAGCAGCCCCCCGGGACGGAACCAAGAGACCCAGTACTTC